Reported below is one T cell receptor (beta chain). Its antigen is currently unknown. The CDR3 runs 12 residues. Trimming removed 9 bases at V and 6 bases at J, with 11 bases between. Germline V gene lookup returns CDR1 SNHLY and CDR2 FYNNEI. The data stem from a study of metastatic and nonmetastatic thyroid tumors. Findings and caveats of the study: Significantly greater TCR beta diversity was reportedly found in malignant thyroid tumors than in benign nodules (in blood and tumor).

Every patient underwent thyroid surgery untreated. Using MiXCR, TCRdb re-called clones from the PCR reads. The table records roughly 6,200 clones, roughly 30% of them present only once. Material: adjacent normal tissue. The chain carries TRBV2 and TRBJ2-2, with D perhaps matching TRBD1 or TRBD2 (5 bases each). The TCR was taken from a female donor with papillary thyroid cancer or a benign thyroid nodule (not recorded which). Some clones in this sample may be carry-over from other donors' samples. Here the CDR3 reads CARQGTAGELFF. The CDR3 DNA sequence: TGTGCCAGACAAGGGACGGCCGGGGAGCTGTTTTTT.